This entry is about one TCR beta chain. The sample comes from a study of T cells in Graves' hyperthyroidism and ophthalmopathy. RNA transcripts served as the template for amplifying TCR beta CDR3 regions. Carried out on the TCR CDR3, a first-round RT-PCR used the HTBI primer set. TCRdb re-called the multiplex PCR reads with MiXCR, one entry per CDR3 protein. The sample carries about 640,000 distinct CDR3 sequences, less than 25% recorded once. Inclusion characteristics of ophthalmopathy patients comprised a Clinical Activity Score of at least 3, a NOSPECS grade of at least 4, and duration under 3 months. Lactation, pregnancy, other autoimmune disease or uncontrolled infection led to exclusion of patients. Thyroid ultrasound, orbital computed tomography, clinical symptoms, and serum thyroxine and TRAb underpinned diagnoses. PBMCs were sourced from more than 9 ml fresh peripheral blood. The CDR3 is 16 amino acids. The ends were cut back, 7 bases at V and 0 bases at J, with 15 bases in the middle. Germline V lookup: CDR1 LNHDA, CDR2 SQIVND (reference sequence).

Sequencing input: blood. The chain couples TRBV19 to TRBJ2-2; D is unresolved. The TCR sequence derives from a man younger than 45 with Graves' ophthalmopathy. CDR3 sequence: CASTSPRTANTGELFF. CDR3 in DNA: TGTGCCAGTACCTCACCCCGGACCGCGAACACCGGGGAGCTGTTTTTT.